This TCR beta chain was sequenced during a study of control samples from healthy donors and cancer patients (dated by TCRdb to 2018 to 2021). The library was generated by the immunoSEQ multiplex PCR assay. TCRdb provides this immuneACCESS table in a form limited to in-frame rearrangements. Some clones are lacking; in checked studies, under half of them reflect an unresolved V gene, and why the rest are absent is not known. Counted in this sample were about 130,000 clones; around nine tenths of them appeared once. The ten most abundant clones make up less than 7% of the sample. As for this clone: Its antigen specificity is not known. No quality values exist for individual bases; no much larger clone is one base distant.

The CDR3 measures 14 amino acids from cysteine to phenylalanine. The retained sequence is limited to the CDR3, 42 bases, with the frame set at the first base. Looking up the germline V gene yields CDR1 SNHLY and CDR2 FYNNEI. V lost 4 bases and J lost 2 bases, and the count of bases not matched to a germline gene is 0. Sequenced input: blood. The sequence joins TRBV2 to TRBJ2-7, and TRBD2 aligns with 12 junction nucleotides. The TCR comes from a young man in good health. The CDR3 sequence is CASSGTSGAYEQYF. At the DNA level, the sequence is TGTGCCAGCAGTGGGACTAGCGGGGCCTACGAGCAGTACTTC.